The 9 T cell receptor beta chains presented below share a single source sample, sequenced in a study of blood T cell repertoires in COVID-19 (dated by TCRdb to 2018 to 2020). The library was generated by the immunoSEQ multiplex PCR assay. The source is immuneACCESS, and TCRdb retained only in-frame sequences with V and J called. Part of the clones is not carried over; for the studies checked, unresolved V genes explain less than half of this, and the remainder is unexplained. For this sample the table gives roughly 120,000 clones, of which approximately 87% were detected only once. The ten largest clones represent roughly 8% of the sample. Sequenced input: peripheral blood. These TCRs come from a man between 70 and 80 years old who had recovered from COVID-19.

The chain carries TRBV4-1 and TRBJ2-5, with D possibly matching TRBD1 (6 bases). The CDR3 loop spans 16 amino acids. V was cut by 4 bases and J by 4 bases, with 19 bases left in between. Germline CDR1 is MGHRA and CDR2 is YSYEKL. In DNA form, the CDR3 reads TGCGCCAGCAGCCGGGGGCAGGGCGGGCAGGGAGAGACCCAGTACTTC. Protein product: CASSRGQGGQGETQYF.

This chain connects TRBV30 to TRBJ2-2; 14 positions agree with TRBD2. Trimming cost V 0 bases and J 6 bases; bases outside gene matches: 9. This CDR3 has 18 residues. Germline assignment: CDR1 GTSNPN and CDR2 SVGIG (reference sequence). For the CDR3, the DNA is TGTGCCTGGAGTGTATCCCCCGGACTAGCGGGAGGCCCCGGGGAGCTGTTTTTT. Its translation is CAWSVSPGLAGGPGELFF.

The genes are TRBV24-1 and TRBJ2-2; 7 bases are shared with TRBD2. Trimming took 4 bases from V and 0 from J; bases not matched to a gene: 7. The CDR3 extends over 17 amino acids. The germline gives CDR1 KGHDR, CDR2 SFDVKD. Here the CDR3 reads CATSESTSDANTGELFF. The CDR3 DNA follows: TGTGCCACCAGTGAGTCTACTAGCGACGCGAACACCGGGGAGCTGTTTTTT.

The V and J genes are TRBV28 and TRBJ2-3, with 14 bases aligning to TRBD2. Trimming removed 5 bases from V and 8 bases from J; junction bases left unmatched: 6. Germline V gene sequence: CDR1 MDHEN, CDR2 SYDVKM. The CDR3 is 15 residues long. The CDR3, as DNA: TGTGCCAGCAGTAAGACTAGCGGGAGGGCCGGTACGCAGTATTTT. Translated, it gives CASSKTSGRAGTQYF.

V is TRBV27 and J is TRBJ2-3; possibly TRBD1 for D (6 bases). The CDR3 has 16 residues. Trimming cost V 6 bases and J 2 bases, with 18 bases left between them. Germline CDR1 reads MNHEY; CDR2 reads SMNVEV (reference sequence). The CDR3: CASRLLGAGTTDTQYF. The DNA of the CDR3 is TGTGCCAGCAGACTTTTGGGGGCAGGAACCACAGATACGCAGTATTTT.

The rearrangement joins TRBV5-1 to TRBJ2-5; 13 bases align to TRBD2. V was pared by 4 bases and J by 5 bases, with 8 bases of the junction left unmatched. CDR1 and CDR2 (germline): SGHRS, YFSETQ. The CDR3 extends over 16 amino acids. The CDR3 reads CASSGRLAGGRETQYF. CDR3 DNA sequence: TGCGCCAGCAGCGGGAGACTAGCGGGGGGCCGGGAGACCCAGTACTTC.

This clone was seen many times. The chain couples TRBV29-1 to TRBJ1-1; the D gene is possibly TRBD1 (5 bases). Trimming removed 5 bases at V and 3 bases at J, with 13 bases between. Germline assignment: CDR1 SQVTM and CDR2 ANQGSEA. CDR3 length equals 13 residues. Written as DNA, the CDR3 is TGCAGCGTTCCCCCGACAGCTTACACTGAAGCTTTCTTT. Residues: CSVPPTAYTEAFF.

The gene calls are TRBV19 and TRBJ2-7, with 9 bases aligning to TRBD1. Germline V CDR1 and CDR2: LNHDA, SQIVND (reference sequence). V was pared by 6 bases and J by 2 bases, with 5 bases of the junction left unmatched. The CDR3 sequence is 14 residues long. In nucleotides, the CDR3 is TGTGCCAGTAGCGCCGGGACAGGGACCTACGAGCAGTACTTC. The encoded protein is CASSAGTGTYEQYF.

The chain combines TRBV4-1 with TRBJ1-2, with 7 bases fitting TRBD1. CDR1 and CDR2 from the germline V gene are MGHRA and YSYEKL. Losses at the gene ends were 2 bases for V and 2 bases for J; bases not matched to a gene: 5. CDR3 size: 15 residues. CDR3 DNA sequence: TGCGCCAGCAGCCAACCCAGACAGGGAAACTATGGCTACACCTTC. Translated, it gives CASSQPRQGNYGYTF.